This TCR beta chain was sequenced in a study of T cell repertoires in cytomegalovirus infection. Study in general: Both CMV infection and a matching HLA type were indicated by public TCR beta signatures. Points from the study as a whole: Clonotypes of TCR beta that were HLA-C-restricted and CMV-specific dominated the ex vivo response.

As concerns this clonotype: Its antigen is currently unknown.

CDR3 size: 16 residues. Trimming took off 4 bases at V and 0 bases at J, with 14 bases between the two ends. Germline CDR1 is MNHEY and CDR2 is SVGEGT. In TCRdb, the reads were re-called with MiXCR into one record per CDR3 protein. The sample includes about 770,000 distinct CDR3 sequences, 25% to 30% of them seen just once. The sequence was obtained from a human donor in good health (CMV status not recorded). Some clones in this sample may be carry-over from other donors' samples. This rearrangement joins TRBV6-2 or TRBV6-3 to TRBJ2-3; possibly TRBD1 for D (5 bases). The input for sequencing was cultured CD8+ T cells from PBMCs, taken from culture after CMV antigen stimulation. Here the CDR3 reads CASSSTGYSSTDTQYF. CDR3 coding DNA: TGTGCCAGCAGTTCTACAGGTTACTCTAGCACAGATACGCAGTATTTT.